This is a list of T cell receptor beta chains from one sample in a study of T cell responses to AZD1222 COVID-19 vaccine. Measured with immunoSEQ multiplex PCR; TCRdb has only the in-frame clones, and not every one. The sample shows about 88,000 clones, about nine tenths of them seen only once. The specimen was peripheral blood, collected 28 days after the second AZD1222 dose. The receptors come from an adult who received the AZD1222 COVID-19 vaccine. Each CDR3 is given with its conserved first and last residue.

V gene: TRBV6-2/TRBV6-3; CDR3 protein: CASSSDRGIRLEQYF
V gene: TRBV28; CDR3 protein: CASTSTGWDRDF
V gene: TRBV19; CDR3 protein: CASSKDRGLGYTF
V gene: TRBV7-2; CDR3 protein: CASSSTNYEQYF
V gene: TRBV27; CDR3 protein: CASSFKDLHGYTF
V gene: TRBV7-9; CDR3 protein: CASSLTSGGADTQYF
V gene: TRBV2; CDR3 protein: CASRMGQGKNTEAFF
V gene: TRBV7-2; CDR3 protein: CASSLDTNYGYTF
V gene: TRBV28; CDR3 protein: CASSSAGNQPQHF
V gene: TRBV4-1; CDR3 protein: CASSYTPTASNQPQHF
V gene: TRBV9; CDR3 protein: CASSVEAEGTTIYF
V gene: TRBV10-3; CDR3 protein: CASKAGGGLSYEQYF
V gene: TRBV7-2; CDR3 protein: CASSGRALSNLHF
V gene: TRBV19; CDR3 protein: CASTVTPTGSQHF
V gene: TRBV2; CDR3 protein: CASSPQLVRADTQYF
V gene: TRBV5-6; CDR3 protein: CASSSVTGGTTNEKLFF
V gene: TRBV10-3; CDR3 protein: CATGQGAIDTQYF
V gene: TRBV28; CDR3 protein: CASRPQGPYNSPLHF
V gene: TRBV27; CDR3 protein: CASSWGNIQYF
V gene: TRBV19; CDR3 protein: CASSIAGTLLLGELFF
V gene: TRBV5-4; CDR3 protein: CASRSPSGGAWDTQYF
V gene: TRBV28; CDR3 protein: CASTTPRTGALNSGNTIYF
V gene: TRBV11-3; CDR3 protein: CASSLRGTEAFF
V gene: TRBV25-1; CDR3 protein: CASSGSWSYEQYF
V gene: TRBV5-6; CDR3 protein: CASSYDRSYEQYF
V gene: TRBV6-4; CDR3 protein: CASSDSLWGDSPLHF
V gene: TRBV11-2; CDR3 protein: CASSLTQGIKNEQFF
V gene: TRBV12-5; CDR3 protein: CASGRSTGRGGETQYF
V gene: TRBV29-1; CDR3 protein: CSVARGGMNTEAFF
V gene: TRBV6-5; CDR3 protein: CASRASGGAMDTQYF
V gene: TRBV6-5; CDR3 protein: CASSYKGLVSDTQYF
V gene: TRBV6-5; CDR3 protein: CASRDRVWGEQYF
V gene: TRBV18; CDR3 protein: CASSPNRDEAFF
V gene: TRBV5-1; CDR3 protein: CASSQTSGGGNEQFF
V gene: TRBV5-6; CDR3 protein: CASSLVFGSGPRSYNEQFF
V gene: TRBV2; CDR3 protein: CASNTGRSEKLFF
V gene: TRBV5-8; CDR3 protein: CASSLAGVSTGELFF